The 6 T cell receptor beta chains below come from one sample, sequenced in a study of T cell responses to AZD1222 COVID-19 vaccine. Assay used: immunoSEQ multiplex PCR; TCRdb lists only in-frame clones, some missing. The table records 60,000 to 100,000 clones, roughly nine tenths of them present only once. The sequencing here drew on peripheral blood, taken on day 0 of AZD1222 vaccination. These receptors were collected from an adult in good health.

V gene TRBV7-3 combines with J gene TRBJ2-1; 10 bases align to TRBD2. This CDR3 is 13 amino acids long. After removal of 9 bases from V and 8 bases from J, the junction contained 7 bases not matched to a gene. CDR1 is SGHTA, CDR2 FQGTGA, per germline. Here the CDR3 DNA reads TGTGCCAGTGCCGGGACTAGCGACCATGAGCAGTTCTTC. Protein product: CASAGTSDHEQFF.

The chain employs TRBV18 and TRBJ2-5; 8 positions match TRBD1. Germline V gives CDR1 KGHSH, CDR2 LQKENI. This CDR3 comprises 13 residues. With V trimmed by 11 bases and J by 2 bases, 7 bases remained unmatched. The CDR3 spells CAAADRVQETQYF. CDR3 DNA sequence: TGTGCCGCAGCGGACAGGGTTCAAGAGACCCAGTACTTC.

The chain combines TRBV29-1 with TRBJ2-7; no clear D. V was shortened by 0 bases and J by 4 bases, with 10 bases between the two germline ends. The V gene's germline CDR1 is SQVTM and CDR2 ANQGSEA. The CDR3 runs 13 residues. As DNA, the CDR3 is TGCAGCGTTGAAGATGCAGGTGGATACGAGCAGTACTTC. Translation: CSVEDAGGYEQYF.

This clone was recorded only once. The rearrangement joins TRBV7-9 to TRBJ1-2; D is perhaps TRBD1 (5 bases). Germline CDR1 is SEHNR and CDR2 is FQNEAQ (reference sequence). V lost 5 bases and J lost 2, with 12 bases in between. This CDR3 is built from 14 residues. The CDR3 protein is CASSPAGTNYGYTF. The DNA for the CDR3 is TGTGCCAGCAGCCCAGCAGGGACGAACTATGGCTACACCTTC.

The rearrangement joins TRBV12-3 or TRBV12-4 to TRBJ1-5; D is unresolved. The ends were cut back, 2 bases at V and 4 bases at J, with 6 bases in the middle. The CDR3 loop spans 13 amino acids. The CDR3 sequence is CASSLLGNQPQHF. DNA of the CDR3: TGTGCCAGCAGTTTATTGGGAAATCAGCCCCAGCATTTT.

The rearrangement uses TRBV18 and TRBJ1-2; a weak D match, TRBD1 (5 bases). Per the germline V gene, CDR1 is KGHSH and CDR2 is LQKENI. V lost 4 bases and J 3 bases, leaving 12 bases between the germline ends. The length of the CDR3 is 14 residues. The CDR3: CASSQETDHYGYTF. The CDR3 DNA is TGTGCCAGCTCACAAGAGACAGACCACTATGGCTACACCTTC.